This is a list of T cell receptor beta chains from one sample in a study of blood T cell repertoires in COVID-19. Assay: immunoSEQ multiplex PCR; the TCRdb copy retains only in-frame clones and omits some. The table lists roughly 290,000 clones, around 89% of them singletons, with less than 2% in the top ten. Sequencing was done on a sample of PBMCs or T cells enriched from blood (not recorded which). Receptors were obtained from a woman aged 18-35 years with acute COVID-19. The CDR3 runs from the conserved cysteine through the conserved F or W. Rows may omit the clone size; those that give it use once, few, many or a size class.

CDR3aa: CASSRTSVDTQYF
v_gene: TRBV7-9
abundance: .

CDR3aa: CASSVRQGEPISYNEQFF
v_gene: TRBV7-8
abundance: .

CDR3aa: CASKKLAGGTDTQYF
v_gene: TRBV19
abundance: .

CDR3aa: CASSQGPSGRSYNEQFF
v_gene: TRBV3-1/TRBV3-2
abundance: .

CDR3aa: CASSKGETQYF
v_gene: TRBV18
abundance: .

CDR3aa: CATSRNLAVGETQYF
v_gene: TRBV15
abundance: .

CDR3aa: CASRDSTYEQYF
v_gene: TRBV28
abundance: .

CDR3aa: CASRLAHYREGVGNEQFF
v_gene: TRBV12-2
abundance: .

CDR3aa: CASSLRGFYNEQFF
v_gene: TRBV27
abundance: once

CDR3aa: CASSTQLAGVDEQYF
v_gene: TRBV6-2/TRBV6-3
abundance: .

CDR3aa: CASTRQRSNQPQHF
v_gene: TRBV2
abundance: once

CDR3aa: CASSLGTSFPNEQFF
v_gene: TRBV7-2
abundance: .

CDR3aa: CASSLTRNEKLFF
v_gene: TRBV30
abundance: .

CDR3aa: CASSFDYTDTQYF
v_gene: TRBV27
abundance: .

CDR3aa: CASSPGPFYEQYF
v_gene: TRBV18
abundance: .

CDR3aa: CASRSAGDTQYF
v_gene: TRBV6-6
abundance: once

CDR3aa: CASSLRGGHTEAFF
v_gene: TRBV5-5
abundance: once

CDR3aa: CASSTGPNTEAFF
v_gene: TRBV18
abundance: .

CDR3aa: CASRTFWGSGRGYNEQFF
v_gene: TRBV27
abundance: .

CDR3aa: CATGPGVNSPLHF
v_gene: TRBV7-2
abundance: .

CDR3aa: CASSLNGQRETQYF
v_gene: TRBV5-1
abundance: .

CDR3aa: CASRWTGGGNGVLFF
v_gene: TRBV5-1
abundance: .

CDR3aa: CASRDRLAGGGYEQYF
v_gene: TRBV2
abundance: .

CDR3aa: CASSLAGQGANEKLFF
v_gene: TRBV7-2
abundance: .

CDR3aa: CASRPPGQGLVQYF
v_gene: TRBV28
abundance: .

CDR3aa: CASSSHSGVYEQYF
v_gene: TRBV27
abundance: .

CDR3aa: CASSNGWDISFTHSGNTIYF
v_gene: TRBV21-1
abundance: once

CDR3aa: CASSQTGLNEKLFF
v_gene: TRBV18
abundance: .

CDR3aa: CASSKKGGSSGQRNTGELFF
v_gene: TRBV21-1
abundance: .

CDR3aa: CASSFTRGRTETQYF
v_gene: TRBV27
abundance: .

CDR3aa: CASSQPEREEGETQYF
v_gene: TRBV11-3
abundance: .

CDR3aa: CAISERLAGGLSYEQYF
v_gene: TRBV10-3
abundance: .

CDR3aa: CASSTGQGRNSPLHF
v_gene: TRBV6-5
abundance: .

CDR3aa: CSASLVSGNSHEQFF
v_gene: TRBV20-1
abundance: .

CDR3aa: CASSSGASGSYEQYF
v_gene: TRBV11-2
abundance: .

CDR3aa: CASSSASGSYEQYF
v_gene: TRBV5-1
abundance: .

CDR3aa: CASSQVTGDIRPQHF
v_gene: TRBV4-2
abundance: few

CDR3aa: CASSLNRHYEAFF
v_gene: TRBV12-3/TRBV12-4
abundance: .

CDR3aa: CASSQAYSTGTGPMNTEAFF
v_gene: TRBV3-1/TRBV3-2
abundance: .

CDR3aa: CASPIPGTADYGYTF
v_gene: TRBV7-9
abundance: .

CDR3aa: CASSLTGSSGNTIYF
v_gene: TRBV5-1
abundance: .

CDR3aa: CASSQVEGRAEQYF
v_gene: TRBV4-1
abundance: .

CDR3aa: CASSPKTGNNIQYF
v_gene: TRBV18
abundance: .

CDR3aa: CAWSGGWASGANVLTF
v_gene: TRBV30
abundance: .

CDR3aa: CASSQGQGMGQNSPLHF
v_gene: TRBV4-2
abundance: few

CDR3aa: CASRGQGRGYGYTF
v_gene: TRBV2
abundance: .

CDR3aa: CASRHRGSSYNSPLHF
v_gene: TRBV7-9
abundance: .

CDR3aa: CSVEDEWQDGYTF
v_gene: TRBV29-1
abundance: many

CDR3aa: CASRGQGGVTYEQYF
v_gene: TRBV28
abundance: .